The sequence of this T cell receptor (beta chain) was determined in a study of blood T cell repertoires in COVID-19 (dated by TCRdb to about 2020). About the full investigation: The collaborator samples originated in the United States, Italy and Spain and spanned the acute and convalescent phases of COVID-19. The prospective study material was composed of cDNA or gDNA derived from T cells, B-cell-depleted T cells, or PBMCs. Deeply sampled blood TCRbeta repertoires from subjects exposed to, actively infected with, or recovered from COVID-19 were included in the dataset. The repertoires were released in a freely available public database intended as a resource for research on the immune response to SARS-CoV-2. Samples were obtained from the ongoing ImmuneRACE study (first 160 participants) and from some 1,200 subjects provided by 6 global collaborators. The sample metadata nearly always contained a de-identified subject ID, COVID-19 status, age in years and sex. Where available, HLA class I and class II types were obtained from metadata supplied by the sample provider rather than from assay-based typing.

The investigation overall reported the following: Clinical and demographic metadata were provided uncurated, with the amount varying by source and participant.

To note about this clone: It has no known antigen specificity. No base qualities exist here, and no much larger clone lies one base off it.

TCRbeta CDR3 regions were amplified from genomic DNA using the immunoSEQ Assay, a bias-controlled multiplex PCR. For the original study's pipeline: Within the assay, amplification of reference gene primers was used to estimate how many nucleated cells each sample contained. Sequence reads were collapsed and filtered to measure the absolute abundance of every unique TCRbeta CDR3 rearrangement. Productive Simpson clonality was computed per sample as the square root of Simpson's diversity index over productive rearrangements. The clones in this table, taken by TCRdb from immuneACCESS, are in-frame only. Not every clone is retained; where verified, under half of the shortfall comes from an unresolved V gene, and the cause of the rest is unknown. That table furnishes V, J and clone size, whereas the DNA furnished D and trimming. Within this sample are 62,000 or so clones, with about 86% of them counted one time only. The ten most abundant clones make up approximately 1.5% of the sample.

Including cysteine and phenylalanine, the CDR3 has 18 amino acids. Only the CDR3 portion is preserved as DNA: 54 bases, with reading frame beginning at the first base. Whole blood was collected in K2EDTA tubes by collaborating institutions according to the institutions' own protocols. For TCRbeta analysis, collaborator samples were shipped as frozen whole blood, as isolated PBMCs, or as DNA extracted from either sample type. The clonotype was recovered from a woman aged 55-69 years with acute or convalescent COVID-19. Recombination joined TRBV21-1 with TRBJ1-2. TRBV21-1 is noted as a pseudogene. Source material: peripheral blood. The DNA reads as follows: TGTGCCAGCAGCCAAATGGCTACGGGGGGCCGCACCCTTTATGGCTACACCTTC. The encoded protein is CASSQMATGGRTLYGYTF.